The 5 T cell receptor beta chains in this list originate from one sample, sequenced in a study of OX40 agonist ivuxolimab in advanced cancers. The data were produced by immunoSEQ multiplex PCR, yet TCRdb's version contains in-frame clones alone and is incomplete. In the table there are about 73,000 clones, approximately 90% of which are singletons. Sequenced material: CD4+ or CD8+ T cells sorted from blood, taken in a trial of the OX40 agonist ivuxolimab. These receptors were obtained from an adult with an advanced solid tumor such as melanoma, head and neck, liver or kidney cancer.

The gene calls are TRBV30 and TRBJ1-1; D remains ambiguous. V was clipped by 3 bases and J by 3 bases, with 11 bases between them. The CDR3 totals 13 residues. Germline CDR1 reads GTSNPN; CDR2 reads SVGIG (reference sequence). The CDR3 spells CAWSILWDTEAFF. The CDR3 nucleotides read TGTGCCTGGAGCATTCTGTGGGACACTGAAGCTTTCTTT.

This sequence joins TRBV6-5 and TRBJ2-7; 8 bases are shared with TRBD2. From germline, CDR1 is MNHEY and CDR2 SVGAGI. The CDR3 is 14 amino acids. Trimming cost V 2 bases and J 7 bases; bases outside gene matches: 7. The chain's CDR3 is CASSYSGGRREQYF. Written as DNA, the CDR3 is TGTGCCAGCAGTTACAGCGGCGGGAGGAGGGAGCAGTACTTC.

Remarks on this clone: This same CDR3 is encoded by further DNA sequences in the sample. For the CDR3, the DNA is TGTGCCAGCAGTGATTCCACAGATACGCAGTATTTT. It translates to CASSDSTDTQYF. The chain employs TRBV7-3 and TRBJ2-3, with unresolved D. CDR1 is SGHTA and CDR2 is FQGTGA in the germline V gene. V was shortened by 6 bases and J by 2 bases, with 6 bases between the two germline ends. This CDR3 is built from 12 residues.

V is TRBV20-1 and J is TRBJ2-7; D gene unclear. The CDR3 has 11 amino acids. The V gene's germline CDR1 is DFQATT and CDR2 SNEGSKA (reference sequence). Trimming cost V 1 base and J 9 bases, with 10 bases left between them. The CDR3 nucleotides are TGCAGTGCTAGAGGGACCTGGGGGCAGTACTTC. As protein: CSARGTWGQYF.

This chain uses TRBV5-1 with TRBJ2-3; 12 bases align to TRBD2. The CDR3 totals 15 residues. Germline CDR1 SGHRS, CDR2 YFSETQ. V lost 4 bases to trimming and J lost 5 bases; unmatched junction nucleotides: 5. This CDR3 reads CASSLPGLAGDTQYF. CDR3 nucleotides: TGCGCCAGCAGCCTACCGGGACTAGCGGGAGATACGCAGTATTTT.